Below are 25 T cell receptor beta chains sequenced from a single sample in a study of neurological immune-mediated disorders. In TCRdb, the 5' RACE reads were re-called with MiXCR into one record per CDR3 protein. The table lists about 59,000 distinct CDR3 sequences, 9.5% to 15% of them singletons, with over 8.5% in the top ten. Sequencing was done on a sample of PBMCs. These receptors came from a woman aged 55-75 years with HTLV-1-associated myelopathy (HAM/TSP).

This sequence joins TRBV20-1 and TRBJ1-1; D call uncertain. Germline CDR1 is DFQATT and CDR2 is SNEGSKA (reference sequence). V lost 3 bases and J 5 bases, leaving 16 bases between the germline ends. This CDR3 region has 14 residues. The CDR3 sequence is CSARSASMRTEAFF. In DNA form, the CDR3 reads TGCAGTGCTAGGAGTGCTTCGATGAGAACTGAAGCTTTCTTT.

This clonotype was recorded many times. This sequence joins TRBV5-1 and TRBJ2-7; TRBD1 is a possible D gene (5 bases). The CDR3 runs 14 residues. Germline V CDR1 and CDR2: SGHRS, YFSETQ. The V end was cut by 0 bases, the J end by 0 bases, with 7 bases between. The CDR3 DNA reads as TGCGCCAGCAGCTTGGGACAGAGCTCCTACGAGCAGTACTTC. Its protein is CASSLGQSSYEQYF.

This clonotype was detected many times. The chain combines TRBV5-1 with TRBJ2-6; TRBD2 is a possible D gene (5 bases). The V end was cut by 4 bases, the J end by 0 bases, with 11 bases between. Germline CDR1 SGHRS, CDR2 YFSETQ. The length of the CDR3 is 16 residues. DNA for the CDR3: TGCGCCAGCAGCCAACGAGGGTTCTCTGGGGCCAACGTCCTGACTTTC. Amino acid sequence: CASSQRGFSGANVLTF.

This clonotype came up many times. The V and J genes are TRBV20-1 and TRBJ2-3, with TRBD2 matching over 11 bases. The germline gives CDR1 DFQATT, CDR2 SNEGSKA (reference sequence). The CDR3 has 15 amino acids. Losses at the gene ends were 5 bases for V and 2 bases for J; bases not matched to a gene: 6. Written as DNA, the CDR3 is TGCAGTGCTCAACTAGCGGGAGCGGACACAGATACGCAGTATTTT. Its protein product is CSAQLAGADTDTQYF.

This clonotype showed up many times. The chain has TRBV11-2 and TRBJ2-7; D might be TRBD1 or TRBD2, each matching 6 bases. The CDR3 has 18 residues. With 1 base removed from V and 1 base from J, the gap between germline ends came to 20 bases. Germline V gene data show CDR1 as SGHAT and CDR2 as FQNNGV. The chain's CDR3 is CASSLVNVPGALSYEQYF. The CDR3 nucleotides are TGTGCCAGCAGCTTAGTTAATGTTCCGGGGGCCCTATCCTACGAGCAGTACTTC.

This clonotype appeared many times. V and J are TRBV4-1 and TRBJ2-3; tentative D call: TRBD2 (6 bases). The CDR3 loop spans 15 amino acids. Germline V lookup: CDR1 MGHRA, CDR2 YSYEKL. V was clipped by 4 bases and J by 2 bases, with 13 bases between them. The DNA of the CDR3 is TGCGCCAGCAGCCGCGGGACCGACCCCACAGATACGCAGTATTTT. Translated, it gives CASSRGTDPTDTQYF.

This clonotype was detected many times. The chain recombines TRBV5-1 with TRBJ2-2, with D unresolved. Per germline, CDR1 SGHRS and CDR2 YFSETQ. Trimming cost V 0 bases and J 3 bases, with 9 bases left between them. The CDR3 sequence is 15 residues long. CDR3 in amino acids: CASSLGRSDTGELFF. The CDR3 DNA reads TGCGCCAGCAGCTTGGGTAGGAGCGACACCGGGGAGCTGTTTTTT.

This clonotype was found many times. The chain links TRBV27 to TRBJ2-6, with a weak D call TRBD2 (5 bases). This CDR3 has 13 amino acids. Germline assignment: CDR1 MNHEY and CDR2 SMNVEV (reference sequence). V was cut by 7 bases and J by 1 base, with 5 bases left in between. In DNA, the CDR3 is TGTGCCAGCACGGGATCTGGGGCCAACGTCCTGACTTTC. Translation gives CASTGSGANVLTF.

This clonotype was counted ten times or more. This chain links TRBV7-9 with TRBJ2-7; D unclear. V was pared by 0 bases and J by 1 base, with 4 bases between. This CDR3 spans 13 amino acids. CDR1 is SEHNR and CDR2 is FQNEAQ in the germline V gene (reference sequence). In DNA form, the CDR3 reads TGTGCCAGCAGCTTAGCTAGATCCTACGAGCAGTACTTC. Translation: CASSLARSYEQYF.

At least ten counts were recorded for this clonotype. The rearrangement uses TRBV28 and TRBJ2-2; a weak D match, TRBD2 (6 bases). The germline V gene has CDR1 MDHEN and CDR2 SYDVKM. V dropped 3 bases and J dropped 3 bases, with 11 bases sitting between them. CDR3 size: 15 residues. The CDR3 loop reads CASSFGGADTGELFF. The CDR3 region has the DNA TGTGCCAGCAGTTTCGGAGGGGCGGACACCGGGGAGCTGTTTTTT.

As regards this clonotype: This clone may be a read error of a much larger clone one base away. The chain joins TRBV10-3 to TRBJ1-1; D gene unclear. CDR3 length: 14 residues. The V gene's germline CDR1 is ENHRY and CDR2 SYGVKD. CDR3 nucleotides: TGTGCCATCAGTGAATCGCAGGTGAACACTCAAGCTTTCTTT. Encoded protein: CAISESQVNTQAFF.

This clonotype was seen ten or more times. V is TRBV2 and J is TRBJ2-1, with D possibly matching TRBD2 (6 bases). Trimming shortened V by 1 base and J by 5 bases, and 15 bases separated the two germline ends. In germline, CDR1 is SNHLY, CDR2 FYNNEI. CDR3 length: 16 residues. The CDR3 reads CASSEGRGRSNNEQFF. The CDR3 DNA follows: TGTGCCAGCAGTGAAGGCAGAGGGAGGTCGAACAATGAGCAGTTCTTC. The entire variable domain, with the rest obtained from reference TRBV2 and TRBJ2-1, is as follows: EPEVTQTPSHQVTQMGQEVILRCVPISNHLYFYWYRQILGQKVEFLVSFYNNEISEKSEIFDDQFSVERPDGSNFTLKIRSTKLEDSAMYFCASSEGRGRSNNEQFFGPGTRLTVL.

Ten or more counts support this clonotype. The chain's CDR3 is CASTQQQNTEAFF. DNA of the CDR3: TGTGCCAGCACTCAGCAACAAAACACTGAAGCTTTCTTT. V usage is TRBV12-3 or TRBV12-4 and J usage is TRBJ1-1; D call uncertain. The V end lost 7 bases, the J end lost 2 bases, and 11 bases lay between the germline ends. This CDR3 is 13 amino acids long.

In this sample, this clonotype turned up many times. This chain uses TRBV9 with TRBJ1-1; D is undetermined. Trimming cost V 0 bases and J 9 bases, with 12 bases left between them. The CDR3 has 13 residues. Germline-derived CDR1 and CDR2 are SGDLS and YYNGEE. The CDR3 DNA reads TGTGCCAGCAGCGTAGGAATCTGGGGAAAAGCTTTCTTT. Protein: CASSVGIWGKAFF.

The V gene is TRBV14, the J gene TRBJ2-7; D gene unclear. The CDR3 extends over 13 amino acids. Germline V CDR1 and CDR2: SGHDN, FVKESK. The V and J ends lost 0 bases and 1 base respectively, with 4 bases between them. This CDR3 is CASSQDNSYEQYF. As DNA, the CDR3 is TGTGCCAGCAGCCAAGACAATTCCTACGAGCAGTACTTC.

This clonotype was found many times. The chain uses TRBV28 and TRBJ2-2; 7 nucleotides match TRBD1. CDR3 length: 14 amino acids. The junction had 10 bases not matched to a gene; V was cut back by 8 bases and J by 7 bases. In germline, CDR1 is MDHEN, CDR2 SYDVKM. In DNA form, the CDR3 reads TGTGCCAGCGATCAGACAGGGCAGGACGGGGAGCTGTTTTTT. It yields the protein CASDQTGQDGELFF.

This clonotype showed up many times. The chain employs TRBV5-5 and TRBJ2-1; D perhaps matches TRBD2 (5 bases). Germline lookup yields CDR1 SGHKS and CDR2 YYEKEE (reference sequence). V was trimmed by 2 bases and J by 5 bases, leaving 14 bases between them. The CDR3 runs 15 residues. The CDR3 spells CASSFIFRRDNEQFF. The CDR3 coding sequence is TGTGCCAGCAGCTTTATTTTTAGGCGGGACAATGAGCAGTTCTTC.

There are many counts of this clonotype. The V call is TRBV12-3 or TRBV12-4, the J call TRBJ1-1; D ambiguous. Trimming shortened V by 2 bases and J by 3 bases, and 10 bases separated the two germline ends. CDR3 length: 14 amino acids. The chain's CDR3 is CASSLTGWDTEAFF. The CDR3 nucleotides are TGTGCCAGCAGTTTAACGGGGTGGGACACTGAAGCTTTCTTT.

This clonotype showed up many times. The V call is TRBV5-4, the J call TRBJ1-1; D is unclear. CDR3 length: 14 amino acids. V was shortened by 0 bases and J by 2 bases, with 8 bases between the two germline ends. Germline V CDR1 and CDR2: SGHNT, YYREEE (reference sequence). CDR3 region: CASSLEQLNTEAFF. In DNA, the CDR3 is TGTGCCAGCAGCTTGGAACAGCTTAACACTGAAGCTTTCTTT.

The sample holds many counts of this clonotype. The rearrangement links TRBV4-1 to TRBJ1-2; D might be TRBD1 (6 bases). The CDR3 consists of 14 residues. The germline V and J ends were trimmed by 0 bases and 8 bases, with 13 bases remaining between them. Germline CDR1 is MGHRA and CDR2 is YSYEKL. The CDR3 coding sequence is TGCGCCAGCAGCCAAGATCTGGGGGGCTGGGGCTACACCTTC. This encodes CASSQDLGGWGYTF.

This clonotype was recorded many times. The chain recombines TRBV7-3 with TRBJ2-1; D call uncertain. CDR3 length: 14 residues. Germline CDR1 SGHTA, CDR2 FQGTGA. V was trimmed by 1 base and J by 6 bases, leaving 10 bases between them. CDR3 region: CASSLIGLANEQFF. Here the CDR3 DNA reads TGTGCCAGCAGCTTAATAGGTTTAGCCAATGAGCAGTTCTTC. The whole variable domain, remainder taken from reference TRBV7-3 and TRBJ2-1, is GAGVSQTPSNKVTEKGKYVELRCDPISGHTALYWYRQSLGQGPEFLIYFQGTGAADDSGLPNDRFFAVRPEGSVSTLKIQRTERGDSAVYLCASSLIGLANEQFFGPGTRLTVL.

At least ten counts were recorded for this clonotype. The chain carries TRBV7-9 and TRBJ1-3; 11 bases align to TRBD1. The CDR3 is 17 residues long. Trimming took 5 bases from V and 4 from J; bases not matched to a gene: 10. CDR1 is SEHNR and CDR2 is FQNEAQ in the germline V gene (reference sequence). CDR3 DNA sequence: TGTGCCAGCAGCCCCGGACAGGGGGCTTATAAGGGAAACACCATATATTTT. This gives the protein CASSPGQGAYKGNTIYF.

The V gene is TRBV3-1, the J gene TRBJ2-5, with 10 bases fitting TRBD2. The DNA end favors TRBJ2-7, so the J call may be wrong. This CDR3 is built from 14 residues. Per germline, CDR1 LGHDT and CDR2 YNNKEL (reference sequence). In DNA, the CDR3 is TGTGCCAGCAGCCAGTCCGGGACTAGCGCCGAGCAGTACTTC. This gives the protein CASSQSGTSAEQYF.

The gene calls are TRBV20-1 and TRBJ2-2; D remains unclear. This CDR3 has 14 residues. Germline CDR1 is DFQATT and CDR2 is SNEGSKA (reference sequence). V was clipped by 5 bases and J by 6 bases, with 16 bases between them. The CDR3 bases are TGCAGTGCTCAATGGGCCGGCCGGGCCGGGGAGCTGTTTTTT. Amino acids: CSAQWAGRAGELFF.

This clonotype was found many times. The chain uses TRBV5-1 and TRBJ2-2; D tentatively fits TRBD1 or TRBD2 (5 bases each). V lost 0 bases and J 0 bases, leaving 9 bases between the germline ends. In germline, CDR1 is SGHRS, CDR2 YFSETQ. CDR3 length: 16 amino acids. The CDR3 here is CASSLGGAPNTGELFF. The CDR3 DNA is TGCGCCAGCAGCTTGGGAGGGGCCCCGAACACCGGGGAGCTGTTTTTT.